The next 9 T cell receptor beta chains were all read from a single sample in a study of blood T cell repertoires in COVID-19. Clones were sequenced by immunoSEQ multiplex PCR, and TCRdb holds only the in-frame ones, with some missing. Among around 13,000 clones listed, over 75% were seen once. The sample taken for sequencing was peripheral blood. These TCRs come from a human donor in a cohort sampled during active COVID-19.

This clone has a handful of counts. The CDR3 nucleotides are TGTGCCAGCATCCCCTGGACAGGGGGTTACACTGAAGCTTTCTTT. Translated: CASIPWTGGYTEAFF. This rearrangement joins TRBV7-9 to TRBJ1-1; the match to TRBD1 covers 10 bases. The CDR3 is 15 amino acids. The J segment lost 3 bases and the V segment lost 7 bases, leaving 8 bases of the junction unmatched. CDR1 is SEHNR and CDR2 is FQNEAQ in the germline V gene (reference sequence).

This chain uses TRBV2 with TRBJ2-5; no reliable D call. V was pared by 9 bases and J by 1 base, with 12 bases between. The germline CDR1 and CDR2 sequences are SNHLY and FYNNEI. This CDR3 spans 13 amino acids. DNA of the CDR3: TGTGCCAGTACGATAGTCTTCCAAGAGACCCAGTACTTC. This sequence encodes CASTIVFQETQYF.

The rearrangement links TRBV5-1 to TRBJ1-4; TRBD1 matches at 7 bases. Trimming removed 1 base from V and 6 bases from J; junction bases left unmatched: 3. Germline V gene sequence: CDR1 SGHRS, CDR2 YFSETQ. The CDR3 extends over 14 amino acids. The CDR3, as DNA: TGCGCCAGCAGCTTGTATGGGACAGATGAAAAACTGTTTTTT. Amino acid sequence: CASSLYGTDEKLFF.

V usage is TRBV5-1 and J usage is TRBJ1-4; D is possibly TRBD1 (5 bases). Germline V gene sequence: CDR1 SGHRS, CDR2 YFSETQ. V gave up 2 bases and J gave up 5 bases, with 13 bases separating them. This CDR3 is 15 amino acids long. The CDR3: CASSFSVAGNEKLFF. The CDR3 nucleotides are TGCGCCAGCAGCTTTTCGGTGGCAGGGAATGAAAAACTGTTTTTT.

The chain employs TRBV5-4 and TRBJ2-5, with TRBD2 as a possible D gene (6 bases). V was shortened by 4 bases and J by 2 bases, with 21 bases between the two germline ends. The length of the CDR3 is 17 residues. CDR1 and CDR2 from the germline V gene are SGHNT and YYREEE (reference sequence). This CDR3 is CASSPRGLPNQQETQYF. CDR3 sequence (DNA): TGTGCCAGCAGCCCTCGCGGACTACCTAATCAACAAGAGACCCAGTACTTC.

This chain joins TRBV5-4 and TRBJ1-4; 7 positions match TRBD1. Germline lookup yields CDR1 SGHNT and CDR2 YYREEE (reference sequence). V was pared by 3 bases and J by 3 bases, with 5 bases of the junction left unmatched. The CDR3 contains 15 residues. CDR3 sequence (DNA): TGTGCCAGCAGCTCAACAGGGGTCTCTAATGAAAAACTGTTTTTT. It yields the protein CASSSTGVSNEKLFF.

The J gene is TRBJ2-7, the V gene TRBV11-2, with D hard to call. Germline V lookup: CDR1 SGHAT, CDR2 FQNNGV. The CDR3 has 15 amino acids. V was trimmed by 4 bases and J by 5 bases, leaving 18 bases between them. The CDR3 here is CASSSLTRPVDEQYF. The CDR3 DNA is TGTGCCAGCAGCTCTTTGACACGGCCGGTGGACGAGCAGTACTTC.

This rearrangement joins TRBV5-1 to TRBJ2-3; TRBD1 might be the D (5 bases). The CDR3 loop spans 13 amino acids. V lost 2 bases and J lost 3, with 7 bases in between. Germline-derived CDR1 and CDR2 are SGHRS and YFSETQ. The CDR3 reads CASSFQGTDTQYF. The CDR3 DNA follows: TGCGCCAGCAGCTTTCAGGGTACAGATACGCAGTATTTT.

V usage is TRBV4-1 and J usage is TRBJ1-4; TRBD1 is a possible D gene (6 bases). Trimming stripped 0 bases from V and 8 bases from J, with 13 bases between. Germline assignment: CDR1 MGHRA and CDR2 YSYEKL. The CDR3 sequence is 15 residues long. As DNA, the CDR3 is TGCGCCAGCAGCCAAGATCCCAGGGGAGGGGAAAAACTGTTTTTT. Protein: CASSQDPRGGEKLFF.